This T cell receptor (beta chain) originates from a study of shared clonotypes between healthy human individuals. Regarding the study as a whole: What rarefaction showed was incomplete sorted-subset sequencing despite large depth. Naive subsets tended to show greater estimated richness than memory subsets.

This clone was seen a few times. Its antigen is unknown. At one of its ends the junction is not consistent with the germline gene, which may arise from a read error. The CDR3 has 13 residues. Germline CDR1 and CDR2: MGHDK and SYGVNS. Every immunoSEQ plate was one replicate of a subset's evenly spread DNA. The table came from immunoSEQ multiplex PCR; TCRdb's copy has only in-frame clones and leaves some out. The table includes 110,000 or so clones, 65% to 75% detected once. Healthy and HIV-negative, the adult donors had no recent acute infections or vaccinations. The J gene is TRBJ2-5, the V gene TRBV25-1; TRBD2 matches 13 bases. What was sequenced was memory CD8+ T cells sorted from blood. Noted subset: CD45RO+ cells pooled with CCR7-negative TemRA cells. The receptor was derived from a woman aged 30 to 39 in good health. The CDR3 coding sequence is TGTGCCAGCAGTGAGCCGGGACTAGCGGGACTAAACTTC. Protein: CASSEPGLAGLNF.